This T cell receptor beta chain came from a study of blood T cell repertoires in COVID-19. Study in general: Material from acute and convalescent COVID-19 was sourced from the United States, Italy and Spain. From T cells, B-cell-depleted T cells, or PBMCs came the material, which was cDNA or gDNA.

Germline assignment: CDR1 SGHRS and CDR2 YFSETQ. V dropped 0 bases and J dropped 2 bases, with 18 bases sitting between them. This CDR3 region has 17 residues. During active infection, Seattle patients enrolled and were then monitored through disease. How the authors handled the data: Nucleated cell counts were estimated from reference gene primer amplification. TCRdb's table, derived via immunoSEQ multiplex PCR, lists solely in-frame clones and lacks some. For V, J and clone size, that table is used; D and trimming come from the DNA. The table lists approximately 400,000 clones, around 89% of them singletons.

V gene TRBV5-1 combines with J gene TRBJ2-7; possible D gene TRBD1, 6 bases. The origin of this receptor is a woman in her forties or fifties with COVID-19, enrolled during active disease. Sequences were obtained from peripheral blood. CDR3 coding DNA: TGCGCCAGCAGCTTGGGGGGTTTCCGCAGGGGCGCCTACGAGCAGTACTTC. Translation gives CASSLGGFRRGAYEQYF.